The present T cell receptor beta chain was sequenced within a study of T cell responses to AZD1222 COVID-19 vaccine. Study-level background: Second-dose groups at about 4 or about 12 weeks were pooled.

Profiling relied on immunoSEQ multiplex PCR, and the TCRdb table lists in-frame clones only, not all of them. The data hold roughly 150,000 clones, with roughly 90% observed a single time. The study, taken as a whole, reports: Baseline seropositives among AZD1222 recipients totaled only 5 to 7.

Details on this clone: What it recognizes is unknown. One junction end does not reproduce the germline sequence, and a read error may be involved.

The CDR3 totals 12 residues. The germline V gene has CDR1 SNHLY and CDR2 FYNNEI. The V and J genes are TRBV2 and TRBJ1-4; D is unclear. Sample: peripheral blood, taken on day 0 of AZD1222 vaccination. The receptor was derived from an adult in good health. The CDR3 coding sequence is TGTGCCAGCAGCGGACTTGAATGGATCCTCGGTTTT. Protein sequence: CASSGLEWILGF.